The clone carrying this TCR beta chain was recorded many times. Its target is unknown. The data are from a study of spatial heterogeneity in lung cancer. About the research overall: Any follow-up PBMC samples that were available went on to be sequenced, and the median time to follow-up was around two years after resection.

TCRdb itself ran the 5' RACE reads through MiXCR, one entry per CDR3 protein. The table records about 20,000 distinct CDR3 sequences, 9.2% of them present only once. Time point reported: blood at routine non-recurrence follow-up after resection. Regarding the study as a whole: Resection saw ubiquitous expanded tumor TCRs appear in blood more than follow-up did.

V lost 3 bases, J lost 5 bases, and 17 bases lay in between. Germline CDR1 and CDR2: SGHRS and YFSETQ. There are 16 residues in the CDR3. This clonotype originated in a male donor with early-stage non-small cell lung cancer. V and J are TRBV5-1 and TRBJ2-2; no clear D gene. Sequenced material: PBMCs, taken at follow-up. The CDR3 here is CASSSTSGGTTGELFF. CDR3 DNA: TGCGCCAGCAGCTCCACTTCTGGCGGTACTACCGGGGAGCTGTTTTTT.